This T cell receptor (beta chain) emerged from a study of radiation and T cells in renal cell carcinoma. In the study overall: Nephrectomy followed 15 Gy stereotactic body radiation by 4 weeks.

The V end was cut by 7 bases, the J end by 7 bases, with 17 bases between. In germline, CDR1 is MNHNS, CDR2 SASEGT. The length of the CDR3 is 15 residues. Study results and caveats: Baseline intratumoral clonotype presence is unknown without pretreatment biopsies. Top tumor clonotypes rose in blood 2 weeks post-radiation, then contracted.

To note about this clone: Its antigen remains unknown.

Measured with immunoSEQ multiplex PCR; TCRdb has only the in-frame clones, and not every one. The data contain approximately 150,000 clones, 88% of them singletons. Time point specified: baseline pretreatment blood. Noted treatment: 15 Gy SBRT to primary tumor, nephrectomy 4 weeks later. The patient's renal cell carcinoma had clear cell pathology. This chain joins TRBV6-1 and TRBJ1-6; D remains unclear. Sequencing used blood, obtained from a patient whose treatment included radiotherapy and nephrectomy. This receptor was obtained from a woman between 65 and 79 years old with renal cell carcinoma. DNA for the CDR3: TGTGCCAGCACCCACCGGCAGGTGGGAAATTCACCCCTCCACTTT. This codes for CASTHRQVGNSPLHF.